These 26 T cell receptor beta chains were sequenced from one sample in a study of cytomegalovirus exposure and HLA in healthy donors. 13 Jbeta primers and 60 Vbeta primers were used for the PCR. Sequencing used immunoSEQ multiplex PCR; TCRdb keeps in-frame clones, though not all of them. The data hold tens of thousands of clones, with 79% observed a single time. Sequencing used PBMCs. The receptors were gathered from a woman aged 40 to 50 in good health and CMV-seronegative.

The V call is TRBV16, the J call TRBJ2-5; tentative D call: TRBD1 (6 bases). This CDR3 contains 14 residues. Per germline, CDR1 KGHSY and CDR2 FQNENV. Trimming cost V 4 bases and J 7 bases, with 16 bases left between them. The CDR3 region has the DNA TGTGCCAGCAGCCCAACGGACAGCCGTGGGACCCAGTACTTC. Translating gives CASSPTDSRGTQYF.

The chain has TRBV28 and TRBJ2-2, with D maybe TRBD1 (5 bases). The CDR3 contains 15 residues. V lost 2 bases to trimming and J lost 8 bases, with 15 bases between them. The V gene's germline CDR1 is MDHEN and CDR2 SYDVKM. The CDR3 DNA sequence: TGTGCCAGCAGTTTAGATAGCCAGGGTAATGGGGAGCTGTTTTTT. It yields the protein CASSLDSQGNGELFF.

J is TRBJ2-5 and V is TRBV6-1; 7 bases fit TRBD1. Germline CDR1 reads MNHNS; CDR2 reads SASEGT. The length of the CDR3 is 15 residues. V gave up 10 bases and J gave up 1 base; unmatched junction bases: 12. This chain's CDR3 is CATRPFRQGQETQYF. In nucleotides, the CDR3 is TGTGCCACCCGCCCCTTCCGACAGGGCCAAGAGACCCAGTACTTC.

The gene calls are TRBV30 and TRBJ1-6; no clear D gene. Trimming stripped 1 base from V and 7 bases from J, with 8 bases between. The germline gives CDR1 GTSNPN, CDR2 SVGIG (reference sequence). This CDR3 has 13 amino acids. The CDR3 bases are TGTGCCTGGAGTGATCTCCAGAATTCACCCCTCCACTTT. As protein: CAWSDLQNSPLHF.

This rearrangement joins TRBV7-8 to TRBJ2-7, with TRBD1 matching over 12 bases. CDR3 length equals 15 residues. The junction had 5 bases not matched to a gene; V was cut back by 5 bases and J by 3 bases. Germline-derived CDR1 and CDR2 are SGHVS and FQNEAQ. The CDR3 sequence is CASSTRDRGHYEQYF. The CDR3 DNA sequence: TGTGCCAGCAGCACGAGGGACAGGGGGCACTACGAGCAGTACTTC.

The chain links TRBV10-3 to TRBJ1-2, with D perhaps matching TRBD1 (5 bases). Trimming took 3 bases from V and 3 from J, leaving 11 bases between them. The CDR3 totals 14 residues. Germline CDR1 and CDR2: ENHRY and SYGVKD. The CDR3 loop is CAISEGALDYGYTF. CDR3 nucleotides: TGTGCCATCAGTGAAGGGGCATTAGACTATGGCTACACCTTC.

The gene calls are TRBV6-6 and TRBJ1-1; 7 positions agree with TRBD1. CDR1 and CDR2 (germline): MNHNY, SVGAGI (reference sequence). CDR3 length: 14 amino acids. Trimming removed 6 bases from V and 2 bases from J; junction bases left unmatched: 6. The CDR3, as DNA: TGTGCCAGCAGCCTGACAGGGCGAAACACTGAAGCTTTCTTT. Translation gives CASSLTGRNTEAFF.

This chain uses TRBV9 with TRBJ1-4; 10 bases map to TRBD1. The CDR3 is 14 amino acids. Germline CDR1 SGDLS, CDR2 YYNGEE. V lost 4 bases to trimming and J lost 8 bases; unmatched junction nucleotides: 5. The CDR3 DNA sequence: TGTGCCAGCAGCCCCGGGACAGGGGACGAAAAACTGTTTTTT. Translation gives CASSPGTGDEKLFF.

The chain recombines TRBV7-8 with TRBJ1-5; unclear D gene. Germline assignment: CDR1 SGHVS and CDR2 FQNEAQ. V gave up 1 base and J gave up 3 bases, with 10 bases separating them. The CDR3 loop spans 15 amino acids. CDR3 nucleotide sequence: TGTGCCAGCAGCTTAGATATACATAACAATCAGCCCCAGCATTTT. Amino acid sequence: CASSLDIHNNQPQHF.

A remark on this clone: At one end the junction does not follow the germline gene, possibly because of a read error. The sample contains more than one DNA sequence encoding this CDR3. This chain uses TRBV7-7 with TRBJ2-1; D is unresolved. The CDR3 loop spans 13 amino acids. From germline, CDR1 is SSHAT and CDR2 FNYEAQ (reference sequence). CDR3 nucleotide sequence: TGTGCTAGCAGCCTCGGTTCCTACAATGAGCAGTTCTTC. This gives the protein CASSLGSYNEQFF.

The rearrangement joins TRBV4-3 to TRBJ2-2; 9 bases are shared with TRBD1. Germline V gene data show CDR1 as LGHNA and CDR2 as YSLEER. The CDR3 spans 19 residues. The trim removed 3 bases at V and 6 bases at J, leaving 17 bases unmatched. CDR3 region: CASSQGLTGGSSISGELFF. The CDR3 region has the DNA TGCGCCAGCAGCCAGGGCTTGACAGGGGGGTCTAGTATCTCCGGGGAGCTGTTTTTT.

J is TRBJ1-1 and V is TRBV5-4; 8 bases line up with TRBD1. The V segment lost 3 bases and the J segment 5 bases; nucleotides outside the gene matches: 9. Germline CDR1 SGHNT, CDR2 YYREEE (reference sequence). This CDR3 spans 15 amino acids. Written as DNA, the CDR3 is TGTGCCAGCAGCTCCCGCCAGGGGGCGGGGACTGAAGCTTTCTTT. Translation: CASSSRQGAGTEAFF.

Of note for this clone: This same CDR3 is encoded by further DNA sequences in the sample. The rearrangement joins TRBV18 to TRBJ2-1; 11 nucleotides agree with TRBD1. The junction had 1 base not matched to a gene; V was cut back by 2 bases and J by 4 bases. Per the germline V gene, CDR1 is KGHSH and CDR2 is LQKENI. This CDR3 contains 15 residues. CDR3 DNA: TGTGCCAGCTCACCAGGGACAGGGGGTTACAATGAGCAGTTCTTC. This encodes CASSPGTGGYNEQFF.

The CDR3 loop reads CASSLGQGRTLHF. The CDR3 region has the DNA TGTGCCAGCAGCCTCGGACAGGGTAGAACCCTCCACTTT. V is TRBV9 and J is TRBJ1-6; TRBD1 aligns across 8 bases. Looked up from germline, CDR1 is SGDLS and CDR2 is YYNGEE. V lost 4 bases, J lost 14 bases, and 8 bases stayed unmatched. The CDR3 is 13 residues long.

The chain employs TRBV19 and TRBJ1-4; TRBD1 agrees at 11 bases. J gave up 7 bases and V 10 bases, and 2 bases lay outside the gene matches. CDR1 and CDR2 (germline): LNHDA, SQIVND (reference sequence). This CDR3 is built from 12 residues. The CDR3 nucleotides are TGTGCCACAGGACAGGGGGCTGAAAAACTGTTTTTT. Translating it yields CATGQGAEKLFF.

J is TRBJ1-3 and V is TRBV19; no reliable D call. The V gene's germline CDR1 is LNHDA and CDR2 SQIVND (reference sequence). The CDR3 covers 11 residues. V lost 5 bases and J 4 bases, leaving 3 bases between the germline ends. CDR3 residues: CASSLGNTIYF. CDR3 bases: TGTGCCAGTAGTTTAGGAAACACCATATATTTT.

The chain employs TRBV29-1 and TRBJ2-7, with D possibly being TRBD1 (5 bases). CDR3 length equals 11 residues. From germline, CDR1 is SQVTM and CDR2 ANQGSEA. Trimming cost V 4 bases and J 3 bases, with 7 bases left between them. CDR3 sequence (DNA): TGCAGCGTTGGACAGCACTACGAGCAGTACTTC. Its protein is CSVGQHYEQYF.

This clone was seen once. The chain joins TRBV30 to TRBJ2-2; D not resolved. Deletions cut 3 bases from V and 1 base from J, with 12 bases between. The CDR3 runs to 15 residues. CDR1 is GTSNPN, CDR2 SVGIG, per germline (reference sequence). CDR3 nucleotides: TGTGCCTGGAGGAGACAAATCTTGAACACCGGGGAGCTGTTTTTT. It specifies CAWRRQILNTGELFF.

The chain carries TRBV30 and TRBJ2-5, with D perhaps matching TRBD1 (6 bases). Germline CDR1 GTSNPN, CDR2 SVGIG (reference sequence). The CDR3 is made up of 15 amino acids. The germline V and J ends were trimmed by 6 bases and 2 bases, with 19 bases remaining between them. This CDR3 is CACARAWGLQETQYF. The CDR3 DNA reads as TGTGCCTGCGCGCGAGCATGGGGGCTGCAAGAGACCCAGTACTTC. Variable domain in full (rest from reference TRBV30 and TRBJ2-5): SQTIHQWPATLVQPVGSPLSLECTVEGTSNPNLYWYRQAAGRGLQLLFYSVGIGQISSEVPQNLSASRPQDRQFILSSKKLLLSDSGFYLCACARAWGLQETQYFGPGTRLLVL.

This clone was counted between two and nine times. The rearrangement uses TRBV10-3 and TRBJ2-7, with D possibly being TRBD1 (6 bases). Germline-derived CDR1 and CDR2 are ENHRY and SYGVKD. Trimming left V 10 bases short and J 5 bases short, with 15 bases between. The CDR3 runs to 12 residues. The CDR3 loop is CATPGDPNEQYF. In nucleotides, the CDR3 is TGTGCCACCCCAGGGGACCCTAACGAGCAGTACTTC.

DNA of the CDR3: TGTGCCAGCTCACAACAGGGGGGTGAAGCTTTCTTT. Protein: CASSQQGGEAFF. The chain links TRBV18 to TRBJ1-1, with TRBD1 identical over 8 bases. Trimming cost V 4 bases and J 7 bases; bases outside gene matches: 2. The germline V gene encodes CDR1 KGHSH and CDR2 LQKENI. The CDR3 covers 12 residues.

The chain carries TRBV5-1 and TRBJ2-5, with 7 bases aligning to TRBD1. V dropped 4 bases and J dropped 5; count of bases not matched to a gene: 11. The CDR3 runs 15 residues. Germline lookup yields CDR1 SGHRS and CDR2 YFSETQ. Here the CDR3 DNA reads TGCGCCAGCAGCCCCATGGACAGGATGGGGGAGACCCAGTACTTC. Translated, it gives CASSPMDRMGETQYF.

This clone was counted a few times. This chain connects TRBV4-1 to TRBJ1-4, with D possibly matching TRBD1 (5 bases). Trimming stripped 2 bases from V and 10 bases from J, with 17 bases between. The CDR3 sequence is 15 residues long. Germline CDR1 is MGHRA and CDR2 is YSYEKL. As DNA, the CDR3 is TGCGCCAGCAGCCAATGGAGGGGCGAATTAGGAAAACTGTTTTTT. As protein: CASSQWRGELGKLFF.

This chain joins TRBV5-5 and TRBJ2-7, with 9 bases that match TRBD1. This CDR3 has 16 residues. V gave up 4 bases and J gave up 7 bases; unmatched junction bases: 15. CDR1 is SGHKS and CDR2 is YYEKEE in the germline V gene (reference sequence). CDR3 region: CASSGGPGTGHNEQYF. The CDR3 DNA sequence: TGTGCCAGCAGCGGGGGGCCTGGGACAGGGCATAATGAGCAGTACTTC.

This chain connects TRBV7-2 to TRBJ1-5; no clear D. Germline lookup yields CDR1 SGHTA and CDR2 FQGNSA. V was clipped by 3 bases and J by 5 bases, with 8 bases between them. The CDR3 is 13 residues long. The CDR3 is CASSFGSDQPQHF. The CDR3 DNA is TGTGCCAGCAGCTTCGGGAGCGATCAGCCCCAGCATTTT. Looking up the rest from reference TRBV7-2 and TRBJ1-5 gives the full variable domain: GAGVSQSPSNKVTEKGKDVELRCDPISGHTALYWYRQSLGQGLEFLIYFQGNSAPDKSGLPSDRFSAERTGGSVSTLTIQRTQQEDSAVYLCASSFGSDQPQHFGDGTRLSIL.

V is TRBV4-3 and J is TRBJ1-4; TRBD1 is a possible D gene (5 bases). CDR3 length: 15 residues. CDR1 LGHNA and CDR2 YSLEER come from the germline V gene. Trimming removed 1 base at V and 6 bases at J, with 12 bases between. In DNA, the CDR3 is TGCGCCAGCAGCCAAGCGGGCAGGGATTATGAAAAACTGTTTTTT. Its translation: CASSQAGRDYEKLFF.